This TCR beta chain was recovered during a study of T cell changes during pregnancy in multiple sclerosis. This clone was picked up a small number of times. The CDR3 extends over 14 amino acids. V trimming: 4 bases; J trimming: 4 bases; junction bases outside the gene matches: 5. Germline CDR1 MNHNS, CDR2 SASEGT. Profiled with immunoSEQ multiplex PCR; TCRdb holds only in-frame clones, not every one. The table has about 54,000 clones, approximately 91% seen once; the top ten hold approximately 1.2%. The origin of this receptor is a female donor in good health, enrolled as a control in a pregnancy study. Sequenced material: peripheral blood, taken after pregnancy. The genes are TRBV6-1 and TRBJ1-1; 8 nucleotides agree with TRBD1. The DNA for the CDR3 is TGTGCCAGCAGTGTGACAGGGGAGGGCACTGAAGCTTTCTTT. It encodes CASSVTGEGTEAFF.